This TCR beta chain was captured by sequencing in a study of T cell responses to AZD1222 COVID-19 vaccine (TCRdb year 2021). Regarding the research as a whole: AZD1222 recipients given second doses at about 4 weeks or at about 12 weeks were pooled, since spike-specific TCR depth and breadth were not found to differ between the two schedules. Trial participants were enrolled by age into 18-55, 56-69 and 70-plus year subgroups, with roughly 150, 30 and 60 TCR-sequenced participants respectively. TCR sequencing was performed for approximately 240 trial participants, of whom roughly 200 were given two doses of AZD1222 and about 25 were given two doses of MenACWY control vaccine.

The CDR3, cysteine through phenylalanine, is 12 amino acids long. The retained sequence is limited to the CDR3, 36 bases, with the frame set at the first base. V is shortened by 10 bases, J by 6 bases, and the region joining them spans 14 bases. CDR1 and CDR2 are read off the germline V gene as SNHLY and FYNNEI. What the authors observed across the whole study: In the small 56-69-year group, the increase in depth fell short of significance, most likely because of low power. Reportedly, almost half of the unique spike-specific TCRs recognized epitopes lying outside the regions that are mutated in the B.1.351 and B.1.1.7 variants. Conclusions about previously exposed vaccinees are limited because only a handful of AZD1222 recipients were SARS-CoV-2 seropositive at baseline. CD4 TCRs associated with the vaccine covered the entire spike protein, and the dominant responses were in regions 160-218 and 743-854. Participants were mostly white British, with more females than males. The authors suggested clonal diversity may have been underestimated. Because no samples from the day 14 peak response were available, repertoires could be characterized only after the peak T cell response. Spike-specific TCR breadth and depth rose significantly after two AZD1222 doses compared with day 0 and with MenACWY recipients.

For this clone: Its antigen is not yet known. Base qualities are not at hand, and no much larger clone is one base apart.

Interpreted using the paper, the time point label stands for: baseline before first vaccination. Samples from vaccinated people were obtained from the UK trials COV001 and COV002, which included a single-blind randomized controlled phase 2/3 trial of AZD1222 (ChAdOx1 nCoV-19) in healthy adults. Trial participant PBMC samples were collected at day 0 and day 28 after the second dose for TCRbeta chain sequencing. The CDR3 regions of human TCRbeta chains were subjected to immunosequencing. Per the authors' processing: Repertoire TCRs were checked for matches against a reference library of SARS-CoV-2-specific TCRs that had been generated using the MIRA antigen-specificity platform. Breadth was defined as the fraction of unique TCRs that were SARS-CoV-2-associated, and depth was defined as the fraction of total T cells that were SARS-CoV-2-associated. Using the MIRA data, every spike-specific TCR was mapped to the spike region that the TCR reacted to and assigned to either a CD4 or a CD8 class. Log10-transformed breadth and depth values were compared by one-way ANOVA with Sidak's multiple comparisons tests. The clones in this table, taken by TCRdb from immuneACCESS, are in-frame only. Not every clone is retained; where verified, under half of the shortfall comes from an unresolved V gene, and the cause of the rest is unknown. The D gene and trimming were derived from the DNA, and the V and J assignments and clone size from that table. In this sample the table shows around 110,000 clones, 75% to 90% of which occur a single time. The ten largest make up around 3.1% of the sample.

The source is an adult in good health. Recombination connected TRBV2 to TRBJ2-3; the D match is possibly TRBD1 or TRBD2, with 5 bases aligned in each. The sequencing here drew on peripheral blood, taken on day 0 of AZD1222 vaccination. The nucleotide sequence is TGTGCCATGTCGGGGCTGGGGGATACGCAGTATTTT. Its protein product is CAMSGLGDTQYF.